The rows below give T cell receptor beta chains drawn from one sample of a study of shared clonotypes between healthy human individuals. Sequencing used immunoSEQ multiplex PCR; TCRdb keeps in-frame clones, though not all of them. The sample carries around 700,000 clones, roughly 73% recorded once. Sequenced sample: memory CD4+ T cells sorted from blood. All receptors derive from a woman aged 25 to 39 in good health. Both conserved end residues are part of each CDR3. D genes are given only for firm matches. Size is omitted from some rows. Given values are once, few, many or a class for expanded clones.

length,V,D,J,size,DNA,CDR3
14,TRBV6-6,TRBD2,TRBJ2-5,NA,TGTGCCAGCGTTGGGCAGCGGGAGACGGAGACCCAGTACTTC,CASVGQRETETQYF
13,TRBV4-1,NA,TRBJ2-7,once,TGCGCCAGCAGCCAAGAACAGGGCCGCGAGCAGTACTTC,CASSQEQGREQYF
10,TRBV20-1,NA,TRBJ2-1,NA,TGCAGTGCAGGCGTCAATGAGCAGTTCTTC,CSAGVNEQFF
19,TRBV4-1,TRBD1,TRBJ1-3,NA,TGCGCCAGCAGCCAAGGGCTGAGGACAGGGGGAAACTCTGGAAACACCATATATTTT,CASSQGLRTGGNSGNTIYF
15,TRBV2,NA,TRBJ1-4,NA,TGTGCCAGCAGTGAAAAGGGGCTTACTAATGAAAAACTGTTTTTT,CASSEKGLTNEKLFF
17,TRBV19,NA,TRBJ2-7,NA,TGTGCCAGTAGTGTAAGCAGGGACAGCGGGAATTCCTACGAGCAGTACTTC,CASSVSRDSGNSYEQYF
13,TRBV10-1,NA,TRBJ2-7,NA,TGCGCCACACCCCGCCTAGATAACTACGAGCAGTACTTC,CATPRLDNYEQYF
19,TRBV9,TRBD2,TRBJ2-1,NA,TGTGCCAGCAGCGTAGTGGGGACTAGCGGGACTTTTTCCTACAATGAGCAGTTCTTC,CASSVVGTSGTFSYNEQFF
12,TRBV7-6,NA,TRBJ2-1,NA,TGTGCCAGCAGCTTAGAGGGCAATGAGCAGTTCTTC,CASSLEGNEQFF
11,TRBV30,NA,TRBJ2-2,NA,TGTGCCTGGAGGCCCACCGGGGAGCTGTTTTTT,CAWRPTGELFF
15,TRBV5-1,TRBD2,TRBJ2-7,NA,TGCGCCAGCAGCTTGGAACCTAGCGGGAGTTACGAGCAGTACTTC,CASSLEPSGSYEQYF
16,TRBV11-2,TRBD2,TRBJ2-7,many,TGTGCCAGCAGCTTCGAGGGAGGGATTGAGACCTACGAGCAGTACTTC,CASSFEGGIETYEQYF
13,TRBV2,NA,TRBJ2-7,NA,TGTGCCAGCAGCCACATAGAATCCTACGAGCAGTACTTC,CASSHIESYEQYF
15,TRBV2,NA,TRBJ1-1,few,TGTGCCAGCAGTGCACAGGGACAAGTGAACACTGAAGCTTTCTTT,CASSAQGQVNTEAFF
16,TRBV27,TRBD2,TRBJ2-2,few,TGTGCCAGCAGGGTGGTAGCGGGAGGTATAACCGGGGAGCTGTTTTTT,CASRVVAGGITGELFF
14,TRBV5-1,NA,TRBJ2-1,NA,TGCGCCAGCAGCTGGGGAAACTCCTACAATGAGCAGTTCTTC,CASSWGNSYNEQFF
17,TRBV5-1,TRBD2,TRBJ2-3,NA,TGCGCCAGCAGCTTGGGTTTGGCGGGAGGAATCACAGATACGCAGTATTTT,CASSLGLAGGITDTQYF
15,TRBV15,NA,TRBJ2-1,NA,TGTGCCACCAGCCGACGACAGGAAATTCCAAATGAGCAGTTCTTC,CATSRRQEIPNEQFF
8,TRBV10-3,NA,TRBJ2-7,few,TGTGCCAGGGACGAGCAGTACTTC,CARDEQYF
15,TRBV6-1,NA,TRBJ2-7,NA,TGTGCCAGCAGTGAAGCGCTAGGCACCGCCTACGAGCAGTACTTC,CASSEALGTAYEQYF
14,TRBV28,TRBD1,TRBJ1-2,NA,TGTGCCAGCAGTTTACACGGACAGGCCGGTGGCTACACCTTC,CASSLHGQAGGYTF
13,TRBV19,TRBD1,TRBJ1-5,few,TGTGCCAGTAGTATGCAGGGGGAAAAGCCCCAGCATTTT,CASSMQGEKPQHF
14,TRBV19,NA,TRBJ2-7,NA,TGTGCCAGTAGTCCACCAGGGTATCTCTACGAGCAGTACTTC,CASSPPGYLYEQYF
12,TRBV29-1,TRBD2,TRBJ2-4,many,TGCAGCGTTGCCAGGGAGGGAAACATTCAGTACTTC,CSVAREGNIQYF
14,TRBV10-2,NA,TRBJ2-7,NA,TGCGCCAGCAGTGAAGGGACCCCACCCTACGAGCAGTACTTC,CASSEGTPPYEQYF
14,TRBV6-1,NA,TRBJ2-5,once,TGTGCCAGCAGTGTAGGTTCCAAGGTAGAGACCCAGTACTTC,CASSVGSKVETQYF
13,TRBV2,TRBD1,TRBJ2-4,NA,TGTGCCAGCAGTGGACAGGGTAAAAACATTCAGTACTTC,CASSGQGKNIQYF
14,TRBV11-2,TRBD2,TRBJ2-7,NA,TGTGCCAGCAGCCCCCAGCGGGACTCCTACGAGCAGTACTTC,CASSPQRDSYEQYF
12,TRBV11-2,NA,TRBJ2-7,NA,TGTGCCAGCAGGGGCGGTTCCTACGAGCAGTACTTC,CASRGGSYEQYF
14,TRBV27,NA,TRBJ2-2,NA,TGTGCCAGCAGTTTAGAACTTCTGACCGGGGAGCTGTTTTTT,CASSLELLTGELFF
14,TRBV11-2,NA,TRBJ2-3,NA,TGTGCCAGCGATCGCGGGCATAGCACAGATACGCAGTATTTT,CASDRGHSTDTQYF
15,TRBV7-9,NA,TRBJ2-2,NA,TGTGCCAGCAGCTTCCGGGCTTCAAACACCGGGGAGCTGTTTTTT,CASSFRASNTGELFF
14,TRBV5-1,NA,TRBJ2-3,NA,TGCGCCAGCAGCTTGGGCGGGGTGAGGGATACGCAGTATTTT,CASSLGGVRDTQYF
16,TRBV14,TRBD1,TRBJ2-7,NA,TGTGCCAGCAGCCAAATCATTCGGACAGGGTGGCGCGAGCAGTACTTC,CASSQIIRTGWREQYF
15,TRBV7-8,TRBD2,TRBJ2-1,NA,TGTGCCAGCAGCTTGGCAGGACTAGCGGGCGGAGAGCAGTTCTTC,CASSLAGLAGGEQFF
13,TRBV29-1,NA,TRBJ1-5,few,TGCAGCGTTGCAGATGGGTTGAGTCAGCCCCAGCATTTT,CSVADGLSQPQHF
15,TRBV5-1,NA,TRBJ2-2,NA,TGCGCCAGCAGCGAAAGAGATCCGGGCACCGGGGAGCTGTTTTTT,CASSERDPGTGELFF
11,TRBV30,NA,TRBJ1-4,NA,TGTGCCTGGGGGCGGAATGAAAAACTGTTTTTT,CAWGRNEKLFF
14,TRBV13,NA,TRBJ2-7,NA,TGTGCCAGCAGCTTCCGGGACGGCTCCTACGAGCAGTACTTC,CASSFRDGSYEQYF
13,TRBV27,NA,TRBJ2-7,NA,TGTGCCACCTATAGGACAGCCCGCTCTGTGCAGTACTTC,CATYRTARSVQYF
20,TRBV9,NA,TRBJ2-4,NA,TGTGCCAGCAGCGTAGTGCCCCCGGCCCTGTCAATGATTGCCAAAAACATTCAGTACTTC,CASSVVPPALSMIAKNIQYF
15,TRBV5-6,NA,TRBJ2-3,NA,TGTGCCAGCAGCTTGTACGGGAGCTCAGCAGATACGCAGTATTTT,CASSLYGSSADTQYF
15,TRBV7-2,TRBD2,TRBJ2-7,NA,TGTGCCAGCAGCTTAGGGAGCGGGGGACTGTACGAGCAGTACTTC,CASSLGSGGLYEQYF
16,TRBV5-1,TRBD2,TRBJ2-2,NA,TGCGCCAGCAGTTCGAGGACTAGAGGGAACACCGGGGAGCTGTTTTTT,CASSSRTRGNTGELFF
13,TRBV28,NA,TRBJ1-5,NA,TGTGCCAGCAGTTCAAGGTCCGGTCAGCCCCAGCATTTT,CASSSRSGQPQHF
16,TRBV19,TRBD1,TRBJ1-5,NA,TGTGCCAGTAGTAAAAGCGACAGGGGGGACAATCAGCCCCAGCATTTT,CASSKSDRGDNQPQHF
14,TRBV7-2,TRBD2,TRBJ2-7,NA,TGTGCCAGCAGCCTGAGCGGGAACTCCTACGAGCAGTACTTC,CASSLSGNSYEQYF
16,TRBV7-2,TRBD2,TRBJ2-7,NA,TGTGCCAGCAGCTCAGAAGGGCTAGCGGGTACCTACGAGCAGTACTTC,CASSSEGLAGTYEQYF
16,TRBV5-4,TRBD1,TRBJ1-2,NA,TGTGCCAGCAGCCTCCCGGGACAGAGAAAGGACTATGGCTACACCTTC,CASSLPGQRKDYGYTF
14,TRBV5-1,NA,TRBJ1-2,NA,TGCGCCAGCAGCTTGGAGTCGGCAGACTATGGCTACACCTTC,CASSLESADYGYTF